This T cell receptor beta chain was recovered during a study of blood T cells in healthy people across ages. Primers used in a second PCR of roughly 7 to 12 cycles were a sample-barcoded 5' primer and a J-beta primer mix. Each CDR3 protein gets one entry after TCRdb re-called the 5' RACE reads with MiXCR. The sample includes some 1 million distinct CDR3 sequences, around 43% of them seen just once. The germline gives CDR1 DFQATT, CDR2 SNEGSKA (reference sequence). Trimming at V came to 0 bases and at J to 0 bases, leaving 5 bases not matched to a gene. The CDR3 consists of 16 residues. The specimen was blood. The chain couples TRBV20-1 to TRBJ2-3; 8 bases fit TRBD2. The receptor's source is a woman aged 60 to 75 in good health. The CDR3 region has the DNA TGCAGTGCTAGAGATCGGGGGGGCCCTAGCACAGATACGCAGTATTTT. Its protein is CSARDRGGPSTDTQYF.